This TCR beta chain is drawn from a study of beta chain features in type 1 diabetes. Trimming removed 3 bases from V and 6 bases from J; junction bases left unmatched: 8. This CDR3 has 15 residues. The germline gives CDR1 MGHDK, CDR2 SYGVNS. Naive, central memory, regulatory and stem cell-like memory cells within the CD4+ compartment were sorted using CD45RO/CCR7/CD25/CD127/CD95/CD27. Every isolated RNA sample was fully reverse transcribed, so sequencing captured expressed TCRB transcripts. The repertoire was sequenced with immunoSEQ multiplex PCR; TCRdb's copy has only in-frame clones and lacks some. The top ten clones hold around 0.035% of a sample with some 410,000 clones, approximately 15% of them seen once.

The receptor's source is a man aged 25 to 40 in good health. The sequencing input was naive CD4+ T cells from blood. V gene TRBV25-1 combines with J gene TRBJ1-2; 9 positions match TRBD1. The CDR3: CASSDPWTGVDGYTF. The CDR3 bases are TGTGCCAGCAGTGACCCCTGGACAGGGGTAGATGGCTACACCTTC.